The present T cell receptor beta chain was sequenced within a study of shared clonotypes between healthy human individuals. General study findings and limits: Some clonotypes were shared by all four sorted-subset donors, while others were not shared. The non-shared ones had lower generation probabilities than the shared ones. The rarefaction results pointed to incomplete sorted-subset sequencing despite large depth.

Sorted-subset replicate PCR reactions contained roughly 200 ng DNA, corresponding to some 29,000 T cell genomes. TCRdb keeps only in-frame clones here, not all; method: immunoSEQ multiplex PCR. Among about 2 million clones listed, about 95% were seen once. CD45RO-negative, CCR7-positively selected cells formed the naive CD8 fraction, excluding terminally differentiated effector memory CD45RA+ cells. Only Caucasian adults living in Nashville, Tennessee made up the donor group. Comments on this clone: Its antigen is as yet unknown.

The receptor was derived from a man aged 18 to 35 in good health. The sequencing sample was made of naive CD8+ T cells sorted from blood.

The CDR3 reads CASSYGDFSNTEAFF. CDR3 coding DNA: TGTGCCAGCAGTTACGGGGACTTCTCGAACACTGAAGCTTTCTTT. The chain carries TRBV6-5 and TRBJ1-1, with a tentative D call TRBD1 (5 bases). V was shortened by 2 bases and J by 1 base, with 11 bases between the two germline ends. The CDR3 sequence is 15 residues long. CDR1 and CDR2 from the germline V gene are MNHEY and SVGAGI.